This T cell receptor beta chain was retrieved from a study of blood T cell repertoires in COVID-19. Study-wide context: The analysed material was cDNA or gDNA that came from T cells, B-cell-depleted T cells, or PBMCs.

This clone was observed a few times. Data came from immunoSEQ multiplex PCR; TCRdb stores just in-frame clones and leaves some out. The sample has around 170,000 clones, 86% seen once; the top ten hold 8% to 10%. CDR1 is SEHNR, CDR2 FQNEAQ, per germline (reference sequence). The CDR3 is made up of 14 amino acids. Trimming cost V 6 bases and J 3 bases, with 11 bases left between them. The sequenced material came from peripheral blood. V and J are TRBV7-9 and TRBJ1-4; D gene ambiguous. The source is a man aged 50 to 59 with active or convalescent COVID-19. The CDR3 nucleotides are TGTGCCAGCAGTCCCCGGGGTGCTAATGAAAAACTGTTTTTT. This encodes CASSPRGANEKLFF.